These 6 T cell receptor beta chains came from one sample sequenced in a study of blood T cell repertoires in COVID-19. Clones were read by immunoSEQ multiplex PCR, and TCRdb kept only the in-frame ones, dropping some. The table has approximately 290,000 clones, 87% seen once. The material sequenced was peripheral blood. The receptors were gathered from a man between 18 and 35 years old with active or convalescent COVID-19.

J is TRBJ1-5 and V is TRBV12-3 or TRBV12-4; maybe TRBD1 (5 bases). Trimming removed 2 bases from V and 6 bases from J, with 8 bases in between. The CDR3 consists of 13 residues. The CDR3 coding sequence is TGTGCCAGCAGTTTACAGGGTGCTCAGCCCCAGCATTTT. Translated, it gives CASSLQGAQPQHF.

The chain combines TRBV19 with TRBJ2-3; 8 nucleotides match TRBD2. Looked up from germline, CDR1 is LNHDA and CDR2 is SQIVND (reference sequence). The CDR3 is 19 residues long. The ends lost 1 base at V and 2 bases at J; junction bases unmatched: 14. The CDR3 loop is CASSIARLAISDSTDTQYF. CDR3 sequence (DNA): TGTGCCAGTAGTATAGCTCGACTAGCGATATCCGACTCCACAGATACGCAGTATTTT.

The CDR3 DNA follows: TGTGCCAGCAGTTACTACAGGGAGGGCTCACCCCTCCACTTT. It translates to CASSYYREGSPLHF. The chain couples TRBV6-5 to TRBJ1-6; maybe TRBD1 (6 bases). Between the trimmed V and J ends, which lost 1 base and 10 bases, there was a span of 11 bases. Germline V CDR1 and CDR2: MNHEY, SVGAGI. The CDR3 length is 14 residues.

The rearrangement links TRBV9 to TRBJ2-1, with 7 bases fitting TRBD2. Germline V gene data show CDR1 as SGDLS and CDR2 as YYNGEE. J gave up 10 bases and V 3 bases, and 16 bases lay outside the gene matches. The CDR3 contains 16 residues. CDR3 region: CASSARRGDPRIEQFF. The CDR3, as DNA: TGTGCCAGCAGCGCCAGACGGGGGGACCCCAGAATCGAGCAGTTCTTC.

This clone was recorded only once. This chain uses TRBV7-2 with TRBJ1-1, with unresolved D. The CDR3 is made up of 14 amino acids. The V gene's germline CDR1 is SGHTA and CDR2 FQGNSA. Between the trimmed V and J ends, which lost 4 bases and 4 bases, there was a span of 13 bases. The CDR3 DNA reads as TGTGCCAGCAGCTCACGGGTGGGGAGCACTGAAGCTTTCTTT. Translation gives CASSSRVGSTEAFF.

V gene TRBV9 combines with J gene TRBJ2-2, with D hard to call. The ends were cut back, 0 bases at V and 3 bases at J, with 9 bases in the middle. The CDR3 covers 15 residues. Germline CDR1 reads SGDLS; CDR2 reads YYNGEE. CDR3 bases: TGTGCCAGCAGCGTAGGTCTCGGGTACACCGGGGAGCTGTTTTTT. Translated, it gives CASSVGLGYTGELFF.